This note documents a single T cell receptor (beta chain) sequence. The antigen is not known. Sample time point: week 11, during vaccination. Each dose delivered 300 ug of mutant IDH1 20-mer peptide subcutaneously with imiquimod. Donors' newly diagnosed IDH1-mutant WHO grade 3 or 4 astrocytomas lacked nuclear ATRX. The entry originates in a study of a mutant IDH1 vaccine in newly diagnosed glioma. Study in general: The treated group averaged 40.4 years old and was around 60% male, about 40% female. Antecedent treatment encompassed radiotherapy, temozolomide, or their combination; the majority received both.

Sequenced by immunoSEQ multiplex PCR; TCRdb stores in-frame clones only, minus some. Of about 31,000 clones detected, 78% appear once; the ten largest clones hold approximately 23%. The clonotype was recovered from a man aged 25-40 years with glioma. Sequencing was performed on PBMCs, taken from a glioma patient whose treatment included an IDH1 peptide vaccine.

This CDR3 reads CSARNTGELFF. In DNA form, the CDR3 reads TGCAGTGCTAGGAACACCGGGGAGCTGTTTTTT. This chain joins TRBV20-1 and TRBJ2-2; no reliable D call. The germline CDR1 and CDR2 sequences are DFQATT and SNEGSKA (reference sequence). V was cut by 3 bases and J by 1 base, with 0 bases left in between. This CDR3 comprises 11 residues.